The 28 T cell receptor beta chains reported below all come from one sample, sequenced in a study of blood T cells in healthy people across ages. A second PCR, run for about 7 to 11 cycles, used a sample-barcoded 5' primer plus a J-beta primer mix. Using its own MiXCR run on the 5' RACE reads, TCRdb lists one record per CDR3 protein. In the table there are about 1.8 million distinct CDR3 sequences, roughly 50% of which are singletons. Sequencing was carried out using blood. The receptors originated from a woman between 40 and 55 years old in good health.

This clonotype came up once. The rearrangement uses TRBV11-2 and TRBJ1-2, with D tentatively TRBD1 (6 bases). The V and J ends lost 0 bases and 7 bases respectively, with 15 bases between them. The CDR3 runs to 15 residues. Germline V gene sequence: CDR1 SGHAT, CDR2 FQNNGV. CDR3 sequence (DNA): TGTGCCAGCAGCTTAGAGGGGGGCAGGGTCTGTGGCTACACCTTC. It encodes CASSLEGGRVCGYTF.

This sequence joins TRBV18 and TRBJ2-2; 10 bases line up with TRBD2. Germline V gives CDR1 KGHSH, CDR2 LQKENI. The CDR3 has 17 amino acids. Trimming cost V 0 bases and J 1 base; bases outside gene matches: 2. DNA of the CDR3: TGTGCCAGCTCACCACCCGGACTAGCGGTGAACACCGGGGAGCTGTTTTTT. Protein product: CASSPPGLAVNTGELFF.

Only a few counts were recorded for this clonotype. The J gene is TRBJ2-5, the V gene TRBV4-2; D is tentatively TRBD1 or TRBD2 (5 bases each). The CDR3 sequence is 15 residues long. Trimming pared 0 bases from V and 5 bases from J, leaving 13 bases between. CDR1 LGHNA and CDR2 YNFKEQ come from the germline V gene. CDR3 in DNA: TGTGCCAGCAGCCAAGATGGGGGACGACCGGAGACCCAGTACTTC. Protein: CASSQDGGRPETQYF.

The table lists this clonotype with a count of one. At one boundary the junction diverges from the germline segment, which might be a read error. The chain recombines TRBV7-2 with TRBJ1-1; D may be TRBD1 (6 bases). The CDR3 length is 15 residues. Germline V gives CDR1 SGHTA, CDR2 FQGNSA. DNA of the CDR3: TGTGCCAGCAGCTTAGGGGGACACCTGAACATTGAAGCTTTCTTT. It yields the protein CASSLGGHLNIEAFF. Based on the CDR3 plus reference TRBV7-2 and TRBJ1-1, the full variable domain is GAGVSQSPSNKVTEKGKDVELRCDPISGHTALYWYRQSLGQGLEFLIYFQGNSAPDKSGLPSDRFSAERTGGSVSTLTIQRTQQEDSAVYLCASSLGGHLNIEAFFGQGTRLTVV.

This chain links TRBV5-1 with TRBJ2-5; D is ambiguous. CDR1 is SGHRS, CDR2 YFSETQ, per germline. This CDR3 has 14 residues. The V end was cut by 0 bases, the J end by 5 bases, with 11 bases between. The CDR3 DNA sequence: TGCGCCAGCAGCTTGGATGCTGGCTCGGAGACCCAGTACTTC. This gives the protein CASSLDAGSETQYF.

V and J are TRBV27 and TRBJ2-1; D is unclear. This CDR3 is 18 amino acids long. Germline CDR1 and CDR2: MNHEY and SMNVEV (reference sequence). Trimming cost V 1 base and J 0 bases, with 16 bases left between them. The CDR3 loop is CASSLFPRRLGSYNEQFF. The CDR3 DNA is TGTGCCAGCAGTTTATTTCCCCGGAGATTAGGCTCCTACAATGAGCAGTTCTTC.

The CDR3 loop is CASEKGRGSTDTQYF. CDR3 sequence (DNA): TGTGCCAGCGAAAAGGGCAGGGGGAGCACAGATACGCAGTATTTT. This chain links TRBV27 with TRBJ2-3, with 7 bases matching TRBD1. Germline loops: CDR1 MNHEY, CDR2 SMNVEV (reference sequence). With 8 bases clipped from V and 0 bases from J, the junction kept 8 bases outside the gene matches. This CDR3 is 15 amino acids long.

The rearrangement links TRBV7-2 to TRBJ2-1; the match to TRBD2 covers 8 bases. In germline, CDR1 is SGHTA, CDR2 FQGNSA. The length of the CDR3 is 15 residues. After removal of 4 bases from V and 7 bases from J, the junction contained 9 bases not matched to a gene. CDR3 bases: TGTGCCAGCAGCTCCTACGGGACTAGGGTAAATGAGCAGTTCTTC. Translating gives CASSSYGTRVNEQFF.

This clonotype was seen repeatedly, ten times or more. V is TRBV20-1 and J is TRBJ2-1, with 11 bases identical to TRBD2. The CDR3 is 15 amino acids. With V trimmed by 5 bases and J by 0 bases, 3 bases remained unmatched. Germline CDR1 and CDR2: DFQATT and SNEGSKA (reference sequence). The DNA of the CDR3 is TGCAGTGCTTACCTAGCGGGGGGCTCCTACAATGAGCAGTTCTTC. Its translation: CSAYLAGGSYNEQFF.

V usage is TRBV9 and J usage is TRBJ2-1; TRBD2 agrees at 9 bases. The last part of the DNA fits TRBJ2-7 better; the J call may be wrong. The germline gives CDR1 SGDLS, CDR2 YYNGEE. This CDR3 is 14 amino acids long. The DNA of the CDR3 is TGTGCCAGCAGCGCCATAGCGGGGGCACGTGAGCAGTACTTC. Translation gives CASSAIAGAREQYF.

The chain has TRBV5-1 and TRBJ2-4; TRBD1 is a possible D gene (6 bases). The CDR3 spans 16 residues. Per germline, CDR1 SGHRS and CDR2 YFSETQ. V lost 0 bases to trimming and J lost 1 base, with 11 bases between them. This CDR3 is CASSLGSGDAKNIQYF. The CDR3 nucleotides read TGCGCCAGCAGCTTGGGGTCAGGGGACGCCAAAAACATTCAGTACTTC.

The V gene is TRBV5-1, the J gene TRBJ2-3; 9 nucleotides agree with TRBD2. Germline V CDR1 and CDR2: SGHRS, YFSETQ. The CDR3 is made up of 15 amino acids. Unmatched junction bases numbered 7, after V lost 6 bases and J lost 2 bases. The CDR3, as DNA: TGCGCCAGCAAGGGCGGGGGGGTTAACACAGATACGCAGTATTTT. Translation: CASKGGGVNTDTQYF. The entire variable domain, with the rest obtained from reference TRBV5-1 and TRBJ2-3, is as follows: KAGVTQTPRYLIKTRGQQVTLSCSPISGHRSVSWYQQTPGQGLQFLFEYFSETQRNKGNFPGRFSGRQFSNSRSEMNVSTLELGDSALYLCASKGGGVNTDTQYFGPGTRLTVL.

V gene TRBV6-4 combines with J gene TRBJ2-3; either TRBD1 or TRBD2 may supply D (6 bases each). Deletions cut 3 bases from V and 5 bases from J, with 15 bases between. Germline CDR1 MRHNA, CDR2 SNTAGT. This CDR3 contains 15 residues. This CDR3 reads CASSDGPEGGDTQYF. The CDR3 DNA is TGTGCCAGCAGTGATGGCCCCGAGGGGGGAGATACGCAGTATTTT.

This clonotype was counted between two and nine times. V usage is TRBV10-3 and J usage is TRBJ2-5; the D call may be TRBD1 or TRBD2 (6 bases each). Trimming pared 7 bases from V and 1 base from J, leaving 10 bases between. CDR3 length equals 13 residues. CDR1 and CDR2 from the germline V gene are ENHRY and SYGVKD. CDR3: CAIISGAQETQYF. The CDR3 DNA sequence: TGTGCCATCATATCGGGGGCCCAAGAGACCCAGTACTTC.

The gene calls are TRBV20-1 and TRBJ2-4, with D hard to call. The CDR3 consists of 11 residues. Germline loops: CDR1 DFQATT, CDR2 SNEGSKA (reference sequence). Trimming removed 5 bases at V and 2 bases at J, with 4 bases between. The CDR3 sequence is CSAGPKNIQYF. The CDR3 DNA reads as TGCAGTGCTGGACCCAAAAACATTCAGTACTTC.

This clonotype was detected a few times. The chain has TRBV27 and TRBJ2-1; D is ambiguous. CDR3 length equals 12 residues. Trimming took 6 bases from V and 10 from J, leaving 13 bases between them. The germline CDR1 and CDR2 sequences are MNHEY and SMNVEV (reference sequence). CDR3 amino acids: CASRLLHGEQFF. CDR3 DNA: TGTGCCAGCAGACTCCTCCATGGCGAGCAGTTCTTC.

The V gene is TRBV24-1, the J gene TRBJ2-1; TRBD1 matches 10 bases. Per germline, CDR1 KGHDR and CDR2 SFDVKD. J was trimmed by 7 bases and V by 1 base; bases with no gene match: 12. This CDR3 comprises 18 residues. This CDR3 is CATSDFSSGQGNVNEQFF. The CDR3 coding sequence is TGTGCCACCAGTGATTTTAGCTCGGGACAGGGGAATGTGAATGAGCAGTTCTTC.

The chain recombines TRBV4-3 with TRBJ2-7, with D possibly being TRBD1 (5 bases). Germline values: CDR1 LGHNA, CDR2 YSLEER. V dropped 0 bases and J dropped 6 bases, with 18 bases sitting between them. The CDR3 sequence is 16 residues long. CDR3 nucleotide sequence: TGCGCCAGCAGCCAAGAAGGGTCAGGGTTATCTTTCGAGCAGTACTTC. Residues: CASSQEGSGLSFEQYF.

This chain connects TRBV4-1 to TRBJ2-7; 8 bases are a match to TRBD1. The CDR3 length is 16 residues. Germline CDR1 MGHRA, CDR2 YSYEKL. The junction had 6 bases not matched to a gene; V was cut back by 0 bases and J by 2 bases. The CDR3 bases are TGCGCCAGCAGCCAAGAGGCTGAGACAGGGGCCTACGAGCAGTACTTC. Amino acid sequence: CASSQEAETGAYEQYF.

The sample holds a few counts of this clonotype. The chain recombines TRBV7-2 with TRBJ2-3; 14 bases are shared with TRBD2. CDR3 size: 17 residues. Germline values: CDR1 SGHTA, CDR2 FQGNSA. With V trimmed by 5 bases and J by 5 bases, 9 bases remained unmatched. CDR3 sequence: CASSPRLAGGRKDTQYF. The CDR3 DNA reads as TGTGCCAGCAGCCCGAGACTAGCGGGGGGGCGGAAAGATACGCAGTATTTT.

The J gene is TRBJ2-7, the V gene TRBV7-9, with D possibly matching TRBD2 (6 bases). This CDR3 is built from 15 residues. Trimming removed 4 bases at V and 1 base at J, with 14 bases between. CDR1 is SEHNR, CDR2 FQNEAQ, per germline (reference sequence). DNA of the CDR3: TGTGCCAGCAGCTCCCTGCGGGGTTCTTCCTACGAGCAGTACTTC. Encoded protein: CASSSLRGSSYEQYF.

The chain is built from TRBV5-1 and TRBJ2-3, with a possible D match to TRBD1 (5 bases). The CDR3 covers 14 residues. The germline V and J ends were trimmed by 4 bases and 1 base, with 10 bases remaining between them. Germline CDR1 SGHRS, CDR2 YFSETQ. CDR3 region: CASSTGHRTDTQYF. CDR3 nucleotides: TGCGCCAGCAGCACCGGACACCGCACAGATACGCAGTATTTT.

This chain connects TRBV5-1 to TRBJ2-1; 9 nucleotides line up with TRBD2. Germline trimming cut 4 bases from V and 5 bases from J; bases unmatched to any gene: 7. This CDR3 comprises 15 residues. Germline-derived CDR1 and CDR2 are SGHRS and YFSETQ. The CDR3 DNA reads as TGCGCCAGCAGCAGTAAGCGGGGGGACGACAATGAGCAGTTCTTC. It is translated as CASSSKRGDDNEQFF.

This chain uses TRBV25-1 with TRBJ1-2; D is perhaps TRBD1 (5 bases). V shed 7 bases and J shed 7 bases, with 16 bases lying between them. The germline CDR1 and CDR2 sequences are MGHDK and SYGVNS. The CDR3 contains 13 residues. CDR3 amino acids: CASTQDGAAGYTF. CDR3 sequence (DNA): TGTGCCAGCACTCAAGACGGGGCGGCTGGCTACACCTTC.

This clonotype turned up a few times. The rearrangement joins TRBV7-2 to TRBJ2-4, with 7 bases fitting TRBD1. The CDR3 is 16 amino acids. V was pared by 5 bases and J by 8 bases, with 15 bases of the junction left unmatched. In germline, CDR1 is SGHTA, CDR2 FQGNSA. The CDR3 DNA is TGTGCCAGCAGCCCACGTATGACAGGGAGTTGGGACATTCAGTACTTC. Its protein is CASSPRMTGSWDIQYF.

This clonotype was picked up a small number of times. This chain connects TRBV20-1 to TRBJ2-5; 9 bases are a match to TRBD2. The germline CDR1 and CDR2 sequences are DFQATT and SNEGSKA (reference sequence). This CDR3 is 13 amino acids long. V lost 4 bases to trimming and J lost 2 bases; unmatched junction nucleotides: 2. CDR3 residues: CSAKLAGQETQYF. In nucleotides, the CDR3 is TGCAGTGCTAAGCTAGCGGGGCAAGAGACCCAGTACTTC.

This clonotype has ten or more counts. This rearrangement joins TRBV12-3 or TRBV12-4 to TRBJ2-1, with D uncertain. This CDR3 region has 11 residues. V lost 7 bases, J lost 7 bases, and 8 bases lay in between. The CDR3 spells CASTPGNEQFF. CDR3 coding DNA: TGTGCCAGCACTCCCGGTAATGAGCAGTTCTTC.

V gene TRBV27 combines with J gene TRBJ2-4; perhaps TRBD2 as D (5 bases). The J call may be in error: the DNA end matches TRBJ2-7 better. Germline lookup yields CDR1 MNHEY and CDR2 SMNVEV (reference sequence). The CDR3 length is 15 residues. In DNA, the CDR3 is TGTGCCAGCAGTTTAACTGGGGAGCAAGGTTACGAGCAGTACTTC. Translating gives CASSLTGEQGYEQYF.